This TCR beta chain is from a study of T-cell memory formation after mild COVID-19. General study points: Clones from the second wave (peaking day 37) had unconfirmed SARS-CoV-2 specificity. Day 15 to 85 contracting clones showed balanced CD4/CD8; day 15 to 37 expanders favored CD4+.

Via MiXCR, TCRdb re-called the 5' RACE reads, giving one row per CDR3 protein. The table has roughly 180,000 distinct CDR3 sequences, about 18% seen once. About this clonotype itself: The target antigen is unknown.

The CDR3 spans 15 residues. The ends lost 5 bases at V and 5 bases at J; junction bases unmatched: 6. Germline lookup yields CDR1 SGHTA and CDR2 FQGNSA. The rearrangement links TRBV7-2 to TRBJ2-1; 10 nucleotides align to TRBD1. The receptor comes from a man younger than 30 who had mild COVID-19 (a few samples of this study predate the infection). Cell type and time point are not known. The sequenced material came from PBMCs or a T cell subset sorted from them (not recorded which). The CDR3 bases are TGTGCCAGCAGCCCCCCGGGACAGGGGAACAATGAGCAGTTCTTC. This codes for CASSPPGQGNNEQFF.